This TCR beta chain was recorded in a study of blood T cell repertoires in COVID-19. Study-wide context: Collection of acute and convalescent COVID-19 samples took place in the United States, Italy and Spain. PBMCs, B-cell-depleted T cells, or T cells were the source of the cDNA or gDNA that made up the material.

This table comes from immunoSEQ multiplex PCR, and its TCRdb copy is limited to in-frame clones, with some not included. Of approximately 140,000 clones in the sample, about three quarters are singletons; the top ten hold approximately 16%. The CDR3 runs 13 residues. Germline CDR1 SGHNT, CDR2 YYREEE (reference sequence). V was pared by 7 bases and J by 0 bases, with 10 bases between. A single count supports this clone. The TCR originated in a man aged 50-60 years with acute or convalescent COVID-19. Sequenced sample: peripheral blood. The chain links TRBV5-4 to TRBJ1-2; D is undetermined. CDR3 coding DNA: TGTGCCAGCCGGGGTGTAGCTAACTATGGCTACACCTTC. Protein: CASRGVANYGYTF.